This T cell receptor beta chain came from a study of blood T cell repertoires in COVID-19. Under the authors' procedure: It was from reference gene primer amplification that nucleated cell counts were estimated. Assay: immunoSEQ multiplex PCR; the TCRdb copy retains only in-frame clones and omits some. The DNA was the basis for D and trimming; V, J and clone size are from that table. The sample shows about 350,000 clones, roughly 86% of them seen only once. Across about two dozen US areas, participants ranged in age from about 18 to 89 years. Clinical history reported by participants formed the basis on which cohorts were assigned. With 6 bases clipped from V and 3 bases from J, the junction kept 6 bases outside the gene matches. The CDR3 is 15 residues long. The germline CDR1 and CDR2 sequences are SEHNR and FQNEAQ (reference sequence).

This TCR came from a woman aged 30 to 39 who had been exposed to COVID-19. V gene TRBV7-9 combines with J gene TRBJ2-3; the match to TRBD2 covers 10 bases. Sequencing was carried out using PBMCs or T cells enriched from blood (not recorded which). CDR3 sequence (DNA): TGTGCCAGCAGAGCTAGCGGGAGCGGAACAGATACGCAGTATTTT. Its protein is CASRASGSGTDTQYF.